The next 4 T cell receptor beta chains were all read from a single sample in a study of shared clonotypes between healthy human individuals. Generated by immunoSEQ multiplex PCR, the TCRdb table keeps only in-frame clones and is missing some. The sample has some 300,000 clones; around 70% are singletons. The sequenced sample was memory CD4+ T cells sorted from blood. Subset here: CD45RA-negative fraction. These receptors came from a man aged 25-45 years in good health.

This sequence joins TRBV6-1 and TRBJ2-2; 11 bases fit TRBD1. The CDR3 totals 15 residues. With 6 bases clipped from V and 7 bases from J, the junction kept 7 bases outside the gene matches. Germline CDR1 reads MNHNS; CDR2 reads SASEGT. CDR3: CASRMDRGLNGELFF. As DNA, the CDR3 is TGTGCCAGCAGGATGGACAGGGGGCTCAACGGGGAGCTGTTTTTT.

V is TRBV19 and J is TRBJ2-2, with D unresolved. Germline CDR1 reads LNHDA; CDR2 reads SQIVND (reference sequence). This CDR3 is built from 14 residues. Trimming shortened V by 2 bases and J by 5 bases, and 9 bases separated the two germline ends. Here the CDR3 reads CASSITSLTGELFF. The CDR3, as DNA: TGTGCCAGTAGTATAACTTCCCTAACCGGGGAGCTGTTTTTT.

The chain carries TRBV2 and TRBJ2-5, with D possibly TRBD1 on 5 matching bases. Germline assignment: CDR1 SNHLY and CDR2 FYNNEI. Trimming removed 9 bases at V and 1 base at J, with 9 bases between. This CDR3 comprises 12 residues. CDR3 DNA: TGTGCCAGTGACAGATCCCAAGAGACCCAGTACTTC. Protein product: CASDRSQETQYF.

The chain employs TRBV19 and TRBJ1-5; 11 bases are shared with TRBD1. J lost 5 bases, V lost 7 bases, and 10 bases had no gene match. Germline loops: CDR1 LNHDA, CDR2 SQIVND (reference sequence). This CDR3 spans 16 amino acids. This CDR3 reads CASNEVGQGADQPQHF. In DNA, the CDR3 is TGTGCCAGTAATGAGGTAGGACAGGGGGCTGATCAGCCCCAGCATTTT.